One sample yielded the 30 T cell receptor beta chains listed below, sequenced in a study of T cells in Graves' hyperthyroidism and ophthalmopathy (dated by TCRdb to about 2019). Libraries were built with multiplex PCR. Instrument on record: Illumina HiSeq 2000. TCR beta CDR3 regions were amplified from RNA transcripts. The TCR CDR3 was subjected to a first round of RT-PCR using the HTBI primer set and the Qiagen OneStep RT-PCR kit. TCRdb cleaned the public reads at Q25 with fastp, built clones with MiXCR and kept in-frame beta chains. Each record represents a unique CDR3 protein, reported with the most common genes and DNA among its rows. This sample is represented by hundreds of thousands of distinct CDR3 sequences; roughly 15% of them were singletons. The ten largest clones capture about an eighth of the sample. Sample: blood. These receptors originate from a woman in her 50s with Graves' ophthalmopathy.

The rearrangement uses TRBV4-3 and TRBJ1-4, with no clear D. CDR1 is LGHNA and CDR2 is YSLEER in the germline V gene. The CDR3 is 17 residues long. V dropped 1 base and J dropped 4 bases, with 16 bases sitting between them. CDR3 DNA: TGCGCCAGCAGCCAAGGGGCGTCGAGGGCCAATAATGAAAAACTGTTTTTT. Residues: CASSQGASRANNEKLFF.

The chain joins TRBV20-1 to TRBJ1-4, with 8 bases matching TRBD1. The CDR3 covers 14 residues. V gave up 3 bases and J gave up 8 bases; unmatched junction bases: 8. CDR1 is DFQATT, CDR2 SNEGSKA, per germline (reference sequence). DNA for the CDR3: TGCAGTGCTAGGACAGGGGCCCCTAGAGAAAAACTGTTTTTT. Amino acid sequence: CSARTGAPREKLFF.

Concerning this clonotype itself: A much larger clone is a single base away; this may be a read error. The chain joins TRBV7-9 to TRBJ2-3; D ambiguous. Germline CDR1 is SEHNR and CDR2 is FQNEAQ (reference sequence). This CDR3 is 15 amino acids long. V lost 1 base, J lost 0 bases, and 8 bases lay in between. CDR3 loop: CASSLEGTSTDTQYF. The CDR3 bases are TGTGCCAGCAGCTTAGAGGGAACTAGCACAGATACGCAGTATTTT.

This clonotype was picked up many times. The V gene is TRBV27, the J gene TRBJ2-1; TRBD2 matches at 8 bases. This CDR3 region has 14 residues. V lost 3 bases to trimming and J lost 4 bases; unmatched junction nucleotides: 2. CDR1 is MNHEY, CDR2 SMNVEV, per germline (reference sequence). DNA of the CDR3: TGTGCCAGCAGTTTTAGCGGGGCATACAATGAGCAGTTCTTC. It is translated as CASSFSGAYNEQFF.

The rearrangement uses TRBV2 and TRBJ2-1; unclear D gene. There are 15 residues in the CDR3. The germline V gene has CDR1 SNHLY and CDR2 FYNNEI. The ends were cut back, 4 bases at V and 0 bases at J, with 10 bases in the middle. The CDR3 DNA reads as TGTGCCAGCAGTGTTTACTTGAGCTCCTACAATGAGCAGTTCTTC. As protein: CASSVYLSSYNEQFF.

The V gene is TRBV6-1, the J gene TRBJ2-7, with 13 bases aligning to TRBD2. V lost 7 bases and J lost 2; bases outside the gene matches: 5. Germline CDR1 MNHNS, CDR2 SASEGT. This CDR3 is 15 amino acids long. The CDR3 is CASTPGTSGTYEQYF. The CDR3 nucleotides are TGTGCCAGCACCCCTGGGACTAGCGGGACCTACGAGCAGTACTTC.

This clonotype was recorded at least ten times. The chain couples TRBV11-2 to TRBJ2-7; maybe TRBD2 (7 bases). Trimming shortened V by 5 bases and J by 4 bases, and 12 bases separated the two germline ends. This CDR3 has 13 amino acids. CDR1 and CDR2 (germline): SGHAT, FQNNGV. This CDR3 reads CASSKGGDYEQYF. DNA of the CDR3: TGTGCCAGCAGCAAGGGGGGGGATTACGAGCAGTACTTC.

About this clonotype itself: With a much larger clone just one base away, this may be a read error. The chain has TRBV30 and TRBJ2-2, with no clear D. The V end was cut by 1 base, the J end by 0 bases, with 12 bases between. Germline loops: CDR1 GTSNPN, CDR2 SVGIG (reference sequence). There are 16 residues in the CDR3. CDR3 protein: CAWSEELRTNTGELFF. In DNA form, the CDR3 reads TGTGCCTGGAGTGAGGAGTTAAGAACGAACACCGGGGAGCTGTTTTTT.

In this sample, this clonotype turned up many times. V is TRBV28 and J is TRBJ1-6; maybe TRBD1 (5 bases). This CDR3 spans 15 amino acids. V was pared by 2 bases and J by 5 bases, with 10 bases between. The germline V gene has CDR1 MDHEN and CDR2 SYDVKM. Here the CDR3 DNA reads TGTGCCAGCAGTTTACCGGCAGGGAATAATTCACCCCTCCACTTT. Protein: CASSLPAGNNSPLHF.

At least ten counts were recorded for this clonotype. The rearrangement joins TRBV18 to TRBJ2-2, with a tentative D call TRBD2 (6 bases). The V gene's germline CDR1 is KGHSH and CDR2 LQKENI. The CDR3 contains 16 residues. V was cut by 11 bases and J by 4 bases, with 23 bases left in between. CDR3 region: CADSERVAASTGELFF. CDR3 nucleotide sequence: TGTGCCGACTCTGAGAGGGTAGCGGCGAGCACCGGGGAGCTGTTTTTT.

This clonotype was observed a few times. The rearrangement links TRBV6-2 or TRBV6-3 to TRBJ1-5, with 8 nucleotides matching TRBD1. The V and J ends lost 0 bases and 4 bases, in that order; junction bases with no gene match: 8. Germline V lookup: CDR1 MNHEY, CDR2 SVGEGT. The CDR3 length is 17 residues. The CDR3 region is CASSYSVRDRFNQPQHF. CDR3 in DNA: TGTGCCAGCAGTTACTCCGTCCGGGACAGGTTTAATCAGCCCCAGCATTTT.

Ten or more counts support this clonotype. The chain carries TRBV3-1 and TRBJ2-1; D ambiguous. V was trimmed by 2 bases and J by 2 bases, leaving 13 bases between them. This CDR3 has 16 amino acids. Germline assignment: CDR1 LGHDT and CDR2 YNNKEL (reference sequence). The CDR3: CASSQKPRVPYNEQFF. For the CDR3, the DNA is TGTGCCAGCAGCCAAAAACCGCGAGTCCCCTACAATGAGCAGTTCTTC.

Of note for this clonotype: One junction end disagrees with the germline gene, perhaps due to a read error. The genes are TRBV5-1 and TRBJ1-6; no firm D call. From germline, CDR1 is SGHRS and CDR2 YFSETQ. This CDR3 spans 13 amino acids. The CDR3 DNA reads as TGTGCCGGCAGCTCCCCTTTAGGGCGACCCCTCCACTTT. This codes for CAGSSPLGRPLHF.

This clonotype was seen repeatedly, ten times or more. This chain joins TRBV11-2 and TRBJ1-6; 7 bases are a match to TRBD1. CDR1 SGHAT and CDR2 FQNNGV come from the germline V gene. The CDR3 is made up of 15 amino acids. The ends lost 3 bases at V and 10 bases at J; junction bases unmatched: 9. The CDR3 region is CASSLRSTGVSPLHF. The CDR3 bases are TGTGCCAGCAGCTTGCGATCAACAGGGGTCTCACCCCTCCACTTT.

The chain is built from TRBV5-6 and TRBJ1-5, with D possibly being TRBD1 (6 bases). CDR1 and CDR2 (germline): SGHDT, YYEEEE. V lost 3 bases and J lost 11, with 15 bases in between. This CDR3 contains 13 residues. The CDR3 protein is CASSSTGLLAQHF. CDR3 in DNA: TGTGCCAGCAGCTCGACAGGTCTACTGGCCCAGCATTTT.

The J gene is TRBJ2-7, the V gene TRBV5-1, with TRBD2 matching 16 bases. J lost 6 bases, V lost 0 bases, and 3 bases had no gene match. CDR1 and CDR2 (germline): SGHRS, YFSETQ. CDR3 length: 16 amino acids. As DNA, the CDR3 is TGCGCCAGCAGCTTGGAGGGACTAGCGGGAGGGAGCGAGCAGTACTTC. Translation gives CASSLEGLAGGSEQYF.

This clonotype has a handful of counts. The chain uses TRBV27 and TRBJ2-6; no clear D gene. CDR3 length equals 15 residues. Trimming removed 6 bases from V and 0 bases from J, with 9 bases in between. Germline values: CDR1 MNHEY, CDR2 SMNVEV (reference sequence). CDR3 DNA: TGTGCCAGCAGCTCGAGGACCTCTGGGGCCAACGTCCTGACTTTC. Translation gives CASSSRTSGANVLTF.

Only a few counts were recorded for this clonotype. The chain couples TRBV7-8 to TRBJ1-1; 10 bases are a match to TRBD1. J lost 4 bases, V lost 0 bases, and 2 bases had no gene match. The CDR3 covers 15 residues. Germline V lookup: CDR1 SGHVS, CDR2 FQNEAQ. The CDR3 reads CASSLAWTGGTEAFF. The CDR3, as DNA: TGTGCCAGCAGCTTAGCCTGGACAGGGGGCACTGAAGCTTTCTTT.

In its sample, this clonotype was seen many times. The V call is TRBV9, the J call TRBJ1-1; weak D call: TRBD1 (6 bases). The CDR3 has 15 residues. Trimming pared 2 bases from V and 2 bases from J, leaving 13 bases between. Germline CDR1 is SGDLS and CDR2 is YYNGEE. The CDR3 is CASSVGTGANTEAFF. CDR3 nucleotides: TGTGCCAGCAGCGTCGGTACGGGGGCTAACACTGAAGCTTTCTTT.

This clonotype came up many times. This chain joins TRBV2 and TRBJ2-7; D might be TRBD2 (6 bases). Looked up from germline, CDR1 is SNHLY and CDR2 is FYNNEI. The CDR3 covers 14 residues. V was shortened by 5 bases and J by 0 bases, with 11 bases between the two germline ends. The CDR3 sequence: CASSTRTTSYEQYF. The CDR3 DNA sequence: TGTGCCAGCAGTACCCGGACTACCTCCTACGAGCAGTACTTC.

A few counts support this clonotype. V gene TRBV24-1 combines with J gene TRBJ1-2; no clear D. V was shortened by 3 bases and J by 4 bases, with 11 bases between the two germline ends. This CDR3 is built from 14 residues. The germline gives CDR1 KGHDR, CDR2 SFDVKD. The CDR3 region is CATSDKGMVYGYTF. The CDR3 DNA follows: TGTGCCACCAGTGATAAGGGTATGGTCTATGGCTACACCTTC.

The J gene is TRBJ2-1, the V gene TRBV27; 10 bases match TRBD2. This CDR3 is built from 13 residues. Germline-derived CDR1 and CDR2 are MNHEY and SMNVEV (reference sequence). Germline trimming cut 6 bases from V and 7 bases from J; bases unmatched to any gene: 3. The CDR3 here is CASRSSGRNEQFF. Here the CDR3 DNA reads TGTGCCAGCAGGAGTAGCGGGAGGAATGAGCAGTTCTTC.

The chain joins TRBV12-5 to TRBJ1-5, with D perhaps matching TRBD1 (5 bases). V lost 7 bases, J lost 7 bases, and 14 bases lay in between. Germline values: CDR1 LGHNT, CDR2 FRNRAP. CDR3 length equals 13 residues. CDR3 DNA: TGTGCTAGTGCCCCCCAGGGTGGGCAGCCCCAGCATTTT. Its protein product is CASAPQGGQPQHF. The variable domain in full, completed from reference TRBV12-5 and TRBJ1-5, reads DARVTQTPRHKVTEMGQEVTMRCQPILGHNTVFWYRQTMMQGLELLAYFRNRAPLDDSGMPKDRFSAEMPDATLATLKIQPSEPRDSAVYFCASAPQGGQPQHFGDGTRLSIL.

This chain uses TRBV12-3 or TRBV12-4 with TRBJ2-5; 14 positions agree with TRBD2. Trimming at V came to 5 bases and at J to 0 bases, leaving 5 bases not matched to a gene. The CDR3 covers 17 residues. The CDR3 sequence: CASSIRLAGGNQETQYF. CDR3 in DNA: TGTGCCAGCAGTATTCGACTAGCGGGAGGGAACCAAGAGACCCAGTACTTC.

This clonotype was recorded many times. The chain joins TRBV7-2 to TRBJ2-7; D is uncertain. The ends were cut back, 5 bases at V and 1 base at J, with 9 bases in the middle. The germline gives CDR1 SGHTA, CDR2 FQGNSA. This CDR3 comprises 13 residues. The CDR3 nucleotides read TGTGCCAGCAGCCGGTCCCCTTCCTACGAGCAGTACTTC. The encoded protein is CASSRSPSYEQYF.

The chain links TRBV6-1 to TRBJ2-1, with 9 bases lining up with TRBD1. Unmatched junction bases numbered 9, after V lost 6 bases and J lost 6 bases. The CDR3 is made up of 15 amino acids. Germline V gene lookup returns CDR1 MNHNS and CDR2 SASEGT. The CDR3 sequence: CASRFRDRVGNEQFF. The CDR3, as DNA: TGTGCCAGCAGGTTCCGGGACAGGGTGGGCAATGAGCAGTTCTTC.

This clonotype showed up just a few times. A much larger clone is a single base away; this may be a read error. V is TRBV24-1 and J is TRBJ2-1, with 8 bases identical to TRBD2. The CDR3 covers 15 residues. Per the germline V gene, CDR1 is KGHDR and CDR2 is SFDVKD. Trimming cost V 2 bases and J 6 bases; bases outside gene matches: 5. CDR3: CATSDSGGASNEQFF. CDR3 in DNA: TGTGCCACCAGTGATTCCGGGGGGGCCTCCAATGAGCAGTTCTTC.

This clonotype was found many times. This rearrangement joins TRBV20-1 to TRBJ2-1; 15 bases agree with TRBD2. Germline V lookup: CDR1 DFQATT, CDR2 SNEGSKA (reference sequence). This CDR3 spans 18 amino acids. V lost 1 base to trimming and J lost 4 bases; unmatched junction nucleotides: 8. The DNA of the CDR3 is TGCAGTGCTAGAGGTGTAGGACTAGCGGGAGGGGATTACAATGAGCAGTTCTTC. This sequence encodes CSARGVGLAGGDYNEQFF.

This clonotype has at least ten counts. The genes are TRBV6-2 or TRBV6-3 and TRBJ2-7; D gene unclear. Looked up from germline, CDR1 is MNHEY and CDR2 is SVGEGT. Trimming pared 0 bases from V and 3 bases from J, leaving 15 bases between. The CDR3 extends over 16 amino acids. In DNA form, the CDR3 reads TGTGCCAGCAGTTACTCGATAACAGAAAGGATCTACGAGCAGTACTTC. This gives the protein CASSYSITERIYEQYF.

This clonotype occurred a few times. The chain carries TRBV18 and TRBJ2-5, with D possibly being TRBD1 (6 bases). Trimming pared 3 bases from V and 4 bases from J, leaving 15 bases between. The germline CDR1 and CDR2 sequences are KGHSH and LQKENI. The CDR3 has 15 amino acids. CDR3 nucleotides: TGTGCCAGCTCACCTCTCAGGGGCTTAGGAGAGACCCAGTACTTC. This sequence encodes CASSPLRGLGETQYF.